These 10 T cell receptor beta chains came from one sample sequenced in a study of blood T cells in healthy people across ages. A second PCR, run for 7 to 11 cycles, used a sample-barcoded 5' primer plus a J-beta primer mix. TCRdb passed the 5' RACE reads through MiXCR, listing each CDR3 protein once. The repertoire holds more than 750,000 distinct CDR3 sequences, with 25% to 35% as singletons. This sample also belongs to another study, concerning T cells of mothers and their children.

Specimen: blood. Receptor source: a woman aged 35 to 49 in good health.

This clonotype was seen many times. The J gene is TRBJ2-7, the V gene TRBV7-8; 7 positions match TRBD1. CDR3 size: 14 residues. The germline CDR1 and CDR2 sequences are SGHVS and FQNEAQ. V dropped 5 bases and J dropped 3; count of bases not matched to a gene: 7. CDR3 nucleotide sequence: TGTGCCAGCAGCACCCGGGACAGACTCTACGAGCAGTACTTC. Encoded protein: CASSTRDRLYEQYF. Based on the CDR3 plus reference TRBV7-8 and TRBJ2-7, the full variable domain is GAGVSQSPRYKVAKRGQDVALRCDPISGHVSLFWYQQALGQGPEFLTYFQNEAQLDKSGLPSDRFFAERPEGSVSTLKIQRTQQEDSAVYLCASSTRDRLYEQYFGPGTRLTVT.

V gene TRBV19 combines with J gene TRBJ1-1; 7 bases match TRBD1. CDR3 length: 16 residues. Germline CDR1 LNHDA, CDR2 SQIVND (reference sequence). The ends lost 7 bases at V and 1 base at J; junction bases unmatched: 12. This chain's CDR3 is CASINPKGAGNTEAFF. The CDR3 DNA is TGTGCCAGTATTAACCCTAAGGGGGCTGGGAACACTGAAGCTTTCTTT.

This clonotype showed up just a few times. V and J are TRBV5-1 and TRBJ2-7; 7 bases agree with TRBD2. Trimming cost V 4 bases and J 3 bases; bases outside gene matches: 13. The CDR3 runs to 16 residues. Germline V lookup: CDR1 SGHRS, CDR2 YFSETQ. CDR3 amino acids: CASSVGGFREGYEQYF. CDR3 sequence (DNA): TGCGCCAGCAGCGTCGGGGGGTTCAGGGAGGGCTACGAGCAGTACTTC.

The genes are TRBV5-4 and TRBJ2-2; maybe TRBD2 (6 bases). Trimming shortened V by 0 bases and J by 8 bases, and 14 bases separated the two germline ends. CDR1 and CDR2 from the germline V gene are SGHNT and YYREEE (reference sequence). This CDR3 spans 15 amino acids. CDR3 residues: CASSLDPREEGELFF. Here the CDR3 DNA reads TGTGCCAGCAGCTTGGATCCCAGGGAGGAGGGGGAGCTGTTTTTT.

The sample holds a few counts of this clonotype. A much larger clone lies one base from this, so it may be a read error. This sequence joins TRBV6-2 or TRBV6-3 and TRBJ2-7; a weak D match, TRBD1 (6 bases). Germline-derived CDR1 and CDR2 are MNHEY and SVGEGT. This CDR3 is built from 13 residues. The CDR3 nucleotides are TGTGCCGGCAGTCGGACAGTGGTACGCGAGCAGTACTTC. It specifies CAGSRTVVREQYF.

The CDR3 bases are TGCAGTGCAACACTACCCGGACAGTTTTACACTGAAGCTTTCTTT. Its protein is CSATLPGQFYTEAFF. The V and J genes are TRBV20-1 and TRBJ1-1; the D gene is possibly TRBD1 (6 bases). The CDR3 has 15 residues. The germline V and J ends were trimmed by 6 bases and 3 bases, with 20 bases remaining between them. The germline CDR1 and CDR2 sequences are DFQATT and SNEGSKA (reference sequence).

V usage is TRBV20-1 and J usage is TRBJ1-2; D gene uncertain. There are 12 residues in the CDR3. Germline V gene data show CDR1 as DFQATT and CDR2 as SNEGSKA (reference sequence). Trimming took off 0 bases at V and 2 bases at J, with 4 bases between the two ends. CDR3 bases: TGCAGTGCTAGAGAGGGAAACTATGGCTACACCTTC. Amino acids: CSAREGNYGYTF.

Of note for this clonotype: Lacking the conserved final phenylalanine or tryptophan, this CDR3 likely reflects a read error. This chain connects TRBV7-3 to TRBJ2-7, with 9 bases lining up with TRBD1. Per the germline V gene, CDR1 is SGHTA and CDR2 is FQGTGA. The CDR3 is 14 amino acids. J gave up 3 bases and V 8 bases, and 8 bases lay outside the gene matches. Here the CDR3 reads CASSDGTGNYEQYS. In DNA form, the CDR3 reads TGTGCCAGCTCGGATGGGACAGGGAACTACGAGCAGTACTCC.

The J gene is TRBJ1-1, the V gene TRBV6-5; weak D call: TRBD1 (5 bases). Germline V gene lookup returns CDR1 MNHEY and CDR2 SVGAGI. This CDR3 comprises 13 residues. The V end lost 6 bases, the J end lost 7 bases, and 15 bases lay between the germline ends. CDR3 DNA: TGTGCCAGCAGCGGGGCCTTTGAACTTGAAGCTTTCTTT. It codes for CASSGAFELEAFF.

This clonotype was observed at least ten times. J is TRBJ2-4 and V is TRBV28, with 11 bases lining up with TRBD1. Trimming took 7 bases from V and 3 from J; bases not matched to a gene: 8. This CDR3 region has 16 residues. In germline, CDR1 is MDHEN, CDR2 SYDVKM. CDR3 coding DNA: TGTGCCAGCAATCCTCCCGGGACAGGGGGCAAAAACATTCAGTACTTC. It codes for CASNPPGTGGKNIQYF.